These 5 T cell receptor beta chains were all obtained from the same sample, sequenced in a study of T cell responses to AZD1222 COVID-19 vaccine. Using immunoSEQ multiplex PCR, the repertoire was profiled, and TCRdb retains in-frame clones only, with some absent. The sample has approximately 160,000 clones, 88% seen once. This specimen consisted of peripheral blood, obtained on day 0 of AZD1222 vaccination. These receptor sequences come from an adult in good health.

The rearrangement joins TRBV5-4 to TRBJ2-3; TRBD2 matches at 14 bases. Germline V gives CDR1 SGHNT, CDR2 YYREEE (reference sequence). Trimming took 4 bases from V and 6 from J; bases not matched to a gene: 4. The CDR3 has 15 residues. DNA of the CDR3: TGTGCCAGCAGCCCCCGACTAGCGGGAGGGGATACGCAGTATTTT. Protein sequence: CASSPRLAGGDTQYF.

The chain carries TRBV15 and TRBJ2-7, with 7 bases fitting TRBD2. The germline gives CDR1 LNHNV, CDR2 YYDKDF (reference sequence). V shed 6 bases, J shed 3 bases, and the junction held 5 bases outside the gene matches. The CDR3 extends over 13 amino acids. CDR3 nucleotide sequence: TGTGCCACCAGACACCGGGGGGACTACGAGCAGTACTTC. Translating gives CATRHRGDYEQYF.

Here the CDR3 DNA reads TGCGCCAGCACTCCCGACCTGAACACCGGGGAGCTGTTTTTT. This codes for CASTPDLNTGELFF. This chain joins TRBV5-1 and TRBJ2-2; the D is unclear. CDR3 length equals 14 residues. Deletions cut 6 bases from V and 1 base from J, with 10 bases between. Germline values: CDR1 SGHRS, CDR2 YFSETQ.

The chain links TRBV28 to TRBJ1-3, with D tentatively TRBD1 (5 bases). CDR3 length: 15 residues. Germline loops: CDR1 MDHEN, CDR2 SYDVKM. Trimming removed 7 bases from V and 2 bases from J, with 15 bases in between. The CDR3, as DNA: TGTGCCAGCACCGCCTGGGGGTTAGCTGGAAACACCATATATTTT. It specifies CASTAWGLAGNTIYF.

V is TRBV5-1 and J is TRBJ2-7; D might be TRBD2 (6 bases). The CDR3 runs to 15 residues. V lost 0 bases to trimming and J lost 6 bases, with 16 bases between them. Per germline, CDR1 SGHRS and CDR2 YFSETQ. The CDR3 coding sequence is TGCGCCAGCAGCTTGGCCCTCGGCGGGACGCTCGAGCAGTACTTC. Translating gives CASSLALGGTLEQYF.